This T cell receptor (beta chain) was recovered during a study of cytomegalovirus exposure and HLA in healthy donors. Looking at the study overall: Researchers found that approximately 80% of over 350 genotyped donors fell within the Caucasian-associated ancestry cluster.

On this clone: This CDR3 is also generated by other DNA sequences in the sample.

V gave up 0 bases and J gave up 4 bases, with 11 bases separating them. The CDR3 has 14 residues. Germline values: CDR1 SGHRS, CDR2 YFSETQ. PCR primers comprised 60 Vbeta and 13 Jbeta primers. The repertoire was sequenced with immunoSEQ multiplex PCR; TCRdb's copy has only in-frame clones and lacks some. This table has approximately 170,000 clones, 80% to 90% appearing once. This sequence joins TRBV5-1 and TRBJ2-7, with D tentatively TRBD2 (5 bases). The origin of this receptor is a woman aged 18-29 years in good health and CMV-seronegative. The sequenced sample consisted of PBMCs. CDR3 nucleotide sequence: TGCGCCAGCAGCTTGGAGGGCGGGCGTTACGAGCAGTACTTC. This codes for CASSLEGGRYEQYF.